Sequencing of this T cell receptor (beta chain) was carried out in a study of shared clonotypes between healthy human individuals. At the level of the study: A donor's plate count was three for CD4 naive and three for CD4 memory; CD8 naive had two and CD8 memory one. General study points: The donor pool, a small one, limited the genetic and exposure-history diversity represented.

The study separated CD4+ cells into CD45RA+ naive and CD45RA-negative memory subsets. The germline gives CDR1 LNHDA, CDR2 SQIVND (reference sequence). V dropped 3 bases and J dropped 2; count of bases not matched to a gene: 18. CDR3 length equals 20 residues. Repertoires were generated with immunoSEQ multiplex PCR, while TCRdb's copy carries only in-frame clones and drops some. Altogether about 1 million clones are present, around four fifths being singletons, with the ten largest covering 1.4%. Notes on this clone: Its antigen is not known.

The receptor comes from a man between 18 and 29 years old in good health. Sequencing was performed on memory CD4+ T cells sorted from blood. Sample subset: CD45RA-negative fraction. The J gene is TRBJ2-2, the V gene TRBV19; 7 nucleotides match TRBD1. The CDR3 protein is CASSIKGTVSTRYNTGELFF. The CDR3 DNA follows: TGTGCCAGTAGTATTAAAGGGACAGTCAGCACTCGATATAACACCGGGGAGCTGTTTTTT.